These 15 T cell receptor beta chains originate from one sample sequenced in a study of T cells in Graves' hyperthyroidism and ophthalmopathy (dated by TCRdb to between 2018 and 2020). Libraries were prepared through multiplex PCR. The listed sequencing device is Illumina HiSeq 2000. The TCR beta CDR3 regions were amplified from the RNA transcripts. A first-round RT-PCR of the TCR CDR3 used the HTBI primer set with the Qiagen OneStep RT-PCR kit. In TCRdb, the public reads were trimmed at Q25 with fastp and aligned with MiXCR, with productive beta chains retained. Each CDR3 protein appears once, grouped with its most common genes and DNA. The sample has around 250,000 distinct CDR3 sequences on record, roughly 15% of them singletons. The ten biggest clones cover 10% to 15% of the sample. Source material: blood. Receptors were obtained from a woman aged 35 to 49 with Graves' hyperthyroidism that later progressed to Graves' ophthalmopathy.

Worth noting for this clonotype: This may be a read error, as it is one base from a much larger clone. The V call is TRBV2, the J call TRBJ2-1, with 12 positions matching TRBD2. CDR3 length: 15 residues. Per the germline V gene, CDR1 is SNHLY and CDR2 is FYNNEI. V was clipped by 6 bases and J by 10 bases; unmatched bases: 10. For the CDR3, the DNA is TGTGCCAGCAGCTTAGGCGCTAGCGGGAGGGTCGAGCAGTTCTTC. Amino acids: CASSLGASGRVEQFF.

This clonotype showed up just a few times. The chain has TRBV19 and TRBJ1-2, with D perhaps matching TRBD1 (6 bases). V dropped 7 bases and J dropped 3 bases, with 15 bases sitting between them. Germline V gene data show CDR1 as LNHDA and CDR2 as SQIVND (reference sequence). The CDR3 covers 14 residues. CDR3 in amino acids: CASTYSRQDYGYTF. CDR3 bases: TGTGCCAGTACCTACTCCCGACAGGACTATGGCTACACCTTC. The full variable domain, in which reference TRBV19 and TRBJ1-2 provide the parts outside the CDR3, is DGGITQSPKYLFRKEGQNVTLSCEQNLNHDAMYWYRQDPGQGLRLIYYSQIVNDFQKGDIAEGYSVSREKKESFPLTVTSAQKNPTAFYLCASTYSRQDYGYTFGSGTRLTVV.

This clonotype appeared many times. The chain couples TRBV7-2 to TRBJ1-1; 7 bases are a match to TRBD1. Germline V gene data show CDR1 as SGHTA and CDR2 as FQGNSA. The CDR3 length is 13 residues. With 5 bases clipped from V and 7 bases from J, the junction kept 7 bases outside the gene matches. CDR3 sequence: CASSRQGGVEAFF. CDR3 DNA: TGTGCCAGCAGCCGACAAGGGGGCGTTGAAGCTTTCTTT.

About this clonotype: This may arise from a read error, as a much more abundant clone is one base away. The chain carries TRBV6-1 and TRBJ2-7, with D possibly TRBD2 on 6 matching bases. CDR3 length: 15 amino acids. Deletions cut 5 bases from V and 5 bases from J, with 19 bases between. CDR1 is MNHNS, CDR2 SASEGT, per germline. The CDR3 region has the DNA TGTGCCAGCAGTCGGGTGGCGGGGACTCAGCACGAGCAGTACTTC. Protein sequence: CASSRVAGTQHEQYF.

The chain recombines TRBV19 with TRBJ1-1; D gene unclear. The CDR3 has 15 residues. Germline CDR1 is LNHDA and CDR2 is SQIVND (reference sequence). V lost 1 base to trimming and J lost 1 base, with 10 bases between them. For the CDR3, the DNA is TGTGCCAGTAGTATAGCGGTGCCTTGGAACACTGAAGCTTTCTTT. Its translation: CASSIAVPWNTEAFF. Together with reference TRBV19 and TRBJ1-1, the CDR3 gives the full variable domain: DGGITQSPKYLFRKEGQNVTLSCEQNLNHDAMYWYRQDPGQGLRLIYYSQIVNDFQKGDIAEGYSVSREKKESFPLTVTSAQKNPTAFYLCASSIAVPWNTEAFFGQGTRLTVV.

The chain links TRBV20-1 to TRBJ2-1; weak D call: TRBD2 (6 bases). V lost 6 bases and J lost 10, with 13 bases in between. CDR1 is DFQATT, CDR2 SNEGSKA, per germline (reference sequence). This CDR3 is 11 amino acids long. The CDR3 loop reads CSAPQEGEQFF. The CDR3 DNA follows: TGCAGTGCCCCGCAGGAGGGGGAGCAGTTCTTC.

This clonotype has more than one count but fewer than ten. For the CDR3, the DNA is TGTGCCAGCAGCCCTCCCCTCCGGGACAGCCTAACTGAAGCTTTCTTT. It specifies CASSPPLRDSLTEAFF. The chain employs TRBV9 and TRBJ1-1, with 7 bases matching TRBD1. V lost 4 bases and J lost 5; bases outside the gene matches: 14. CDR1 SGDLS and CDR2 YYNGEE come from the germline V gene. The CDR3 is 16 amino acids.

The rearrangement joins TRBV30 to TRBJ1-5; TRBD1 is a possible D gene (6 bases). Trimming stripped 0 bases from V and 8 bases from J, with 14 bases between. This CDR3 spans 14 amino acids. CDR1 is GTSNPN and CDR2 is SVGIG in the germline V gene (reference sequence). CDR3 in amino acids: CAWSVGGGPKPQHF. CDR3 coding DNA: TGTGCCTGGAGTGTAGGTGGGGGGCCGAAGCCCCAGCATTTT.

The sample holds many counts of this clonotype. V usage is TRBV18 and J usage is TRBJ2-1; TRBD2 aligns across 12 bases. The CDR3 is 15 residues long. Germline V lookup: CDR1 KGHSH, CDR2 LQKENI. J lost 10 bases, V lost 5 bases, and 9 bases had no gene match. CDR3: CASSSLAGGPPEQFF. DNA for the CDR3: TGTGCCAGCTCATCCCTAGCGGGAGGGCCCCCCGAGCAGTTCTTC.

As for this clonotype: A read error is possible here, since a much larger clone lies one base away. This chain joins TRBV24-1 and TRBJ2-5; 9 bases line up with TRBD2. This CDR3 spans 17 amino acids. Germline-derived CDR1 and CDR2 are KGHDR and SFDVKD. CDR3 nucleotides: TGTGCCACCAGTGCGGCTAGCGGGACGGGGTACCAAGAGACCCAGTGCTTC. Residues: CATSAASGTGYQETQCF.

This clonotype was seen many times. V and J are TRBV28 and TRBJ2-1; 14 bases agree with TRBD2. Germline V gives CDR1 MDHEN, CDR2 SYDVKM. This CDR3 spans 19 amino acids. Germline trimming cut 7 bases from V and 1 base from J; bases unmatched to any gene: 12. CDR3: CASIQPGLAGAKSYNEQFF. CDR3 coding DNA: TGTGCCAGCATTCAGCCGGGACTAGCGGGAGCGAAATCCTACAATGAGCAGTTCTTC. The full variable domain, in which reference TRBV28 and TRBJ2-1 provide the parts outside the CDR3, is DVKVTQSSRYLVKRTGEKVFLECVQDMDHENMFWYRQDPGLGLRLIYFSYDVKMKEKGDIPEGYSVSREKKERFSLILESASTNQTSMYLCASIQPGLAGAKSYNEQFFGPGTRLTVL.

This clonotype was seen at least ten times. The chain has TRBV7-9 and TRBJ1-3; TRBD1 is a possible D gene (5 bases). The CDR3 consists of 15 residues. V dropped 1 base and J dropped 8 bases, with 15 bases sitting between them. Germline lookup yields CDR1 SEHNR and CDR2 FQNEAQ (reference sequence). The CDR3 protein is CASSLVLGPYDTIYF. In DNA, the CDR3 is TGTGCCAGCAGCTTAGTGCTGGGACCTTATGACACCATATATTTT.

This clonotype came up a few times. This chain joins TRBV20-1 and TRBJ2-7; tentatively, D is TRBD2 (5 bases). The CDR3 length is 15 residues. Trimming left V 0 bases short and J 0 bases short, with 12 bases between. Germline V gene sequence: CDR1 DFQATT, CDR2 SNEGSKA (reference sequence). The CDR3 protein is CSAREQASGSYEQYF. The CDR3 bases are TGCAGTGCTAGAGAGCAAGCAAGCGGCTCCTACGAGCAGTACTTC.

This clonotype has at least ten counts. V gene TRBV7-9 combines with J gene TRBJ1-5, with no clear D. V lost 1 base, J lost 7 bases, and 5 bases lay in between. Germline V gene data show CDR1 as SEHNR and CDR2 as FQNEAQ (reference sequence). CDR3 length: 12 amino acids. The CDR3 nucleotides read TGTGCCAGCAGCTTAGGGGGACAGCCCCAGCATTTT. Its protein product is CASSLGGQPQHF.

This clonotype occurred many times. The V and J genes are TRBV19 and TRBJ2-1; the match to TRBD2 covers 14 bases. Germline V gene lookup returns CDR1 LNHDA and CDR2 SQIVND (reference sequence). Germline trimming cut 9 bases from V and 4 bases from J; bases unmatched to any gene: 2. This CDR3 contains 14 residues. The CDR3 coding sequence is TGTGCCAGCCGGACTAGCGGGAGGTACAATGAGCAGTTCTTC. Its protein product is CASRTSGRYNEQFF.